This TCR beta chain was identified during a study of blood T cell repertoires in COVID-19. Looking at the study overall: T cells, B-cell-depleted T cells, or PBMCs provided the cDNA or gDNA that served as material.

Assignments of participants to cohorts depended upon their own reported clinical history. Per the study methods: Estimates of nucleated cell counts were drawn from the amplification of reference gene primers. Clones were read by immunoSEQ multiplex PCR, and TCRdb kept only the in-frame ones, dropping some. From that table come the V and J calls and clone size; the DNA was used to work out D and trimming. Among 190,000 or so clones listed, over 80% were seen once. V was pared by 6 bases and J by 1 base, with 4 bases between. CDR3 size: 12 residues. Sequencing used PBMCs or T cells enriched from blood (not recorded which). The chain joins TRBV12-3 or TRBV12-4 to TRBJ2-1; no definite D call. The TCR sequence derives from a man aged 25 to 40 who had recovered from COVID-19. CDR3 protein: CASRTSYNEQFF. The CDR3 DNA is TGTGCCAGCAGGACATCCTACAATGAGCAGTTCTTC.